These 13 T cell receptor beta chains were all obtained from the same sample, sequenced in a study of T cell responses to AZD1222 COVID-19 vaccine. Repertoires were generated with immunoSEQ multiplex PCR, while TCRdb's copy carries only in-frame clones and drops some. Altogether around 92,000 clones are present, 85% to 90% being singletons, with the ten largest covering about 9.4%. Sample: peripheral blood, taken on day 0 of AZD1222 vaccination. Receptors were obtained from an adult in good health.

This clone appeared a few times. The chain employs TRBV6-6 and TRBJ2-7, with D perhaps being TRBD1 or TRBD2 (6 bases each). The V end lost 0 bases, the J end lost 5 bases, and 11 bases lay between the germline ends. There are 14 residues in the CDR3. The V gene's germline CDR1 is MNHNY and CDR2 SVGAGI (reference sequence). Here the CDR3 DNA reads TGTGCCAGCAGTTACTCGACGGGGGCGAACGAGCAGTACTTC. This translates into CASSYSTGANEQYF.

V gene TRBV2 combines with J gene TRBJ1-1; D unresolved. The CDR3 spans 14 residues. Trimming took off 3 bases at V and 1 base at J, with 9 bases between the two ends. Germline loops: CDR1 SNHLY, CDR2 FYNNEI. The CDR3 reads CASSDTRTNTEAFF. The CDR3 region has the DNA TGTGCCAGCAGTGATACACGAACGAACACTGAAGCTTTCTTT.

The V gene is TRBV10-2, the J gene TRBJ2-3; D not resolved. The CDR3 length is 11 residues. Germline V CDR1 and CDR2: WSHSY, SAAADI. V was clipped by 5 bases and J by 6 bases, with 6 bases between them. Written as DNA, the CDR3 is TGCGCCAGCAGTTCAAGCGATACGCAGTATTTT. It yields the protein CASSSSDTQYF.

This clone has more than one count but fewer than ten. The V and J genes are TRBV6-5 and TRBJ2-1; the match to TRBD2 covers 15 bases. The germline CDR1 and CDR2 sequences are MNHEY and SVGAGI. V trimming: 2 bases; J trimming: 7 bases; junction bases outside the gene matches: 0. The length of the CDR3 is 15 residues. The CDR3 loop is CASSYGTSGRNEQFF. The CDR3 coding sequence is TGTGCCAGCAGTTACGGGACTAGCGGGAGGAATGAGCAGTTCTTC.

This chain links TRBV6-5 with TRBJ1-2; 8 nucleotides agree with TRBD1. The CDR3 runs to 13 residues. Germline CDR1 and CDR2: MNHEY and SVGAGI. V gave up 7 bases and J gave up 4 bases; unmatched junction bases: 5. CDR3 DNA: TGTGCCAGCAAGACGGACAGGGCCTATGGCTACACCTTC. Encoded protein: CASKTDRAYGYTF.

In DNA form, the CDR3 reads TGTGCCAGCAGCCAAGTTCATCTAGCTCGCTCCTACAATGAGCAGTTCTTC. Translating gives CASSQVHLARSYNEQFF. This chain joins TRBV3-1 (or the pseudogene TRBV3-2) and TRBJ2-1, with D maybe TRBD2 (5 bases). CDR1 LGHDT and CDR2 YNNKEL come from the germline V gene (reference sequence). This CDR3 has 17 amino acids. The germline V and J ends were trimmed by 1 base and 0 bases, with 13 bases remaining between them.

The chain is built from TRBV6-5 and TRBJ2-1; 10 positions match TRBD1. This CDR3 has 15 residues. Trimming removed 2 bases from V and 2 bases from J; junction bases left unmatched: 0. CDR1 MNHEY and CDR2 SVGAGI come from the germline V gene. The CDR3 loop reads CASSYGTGAYNEQFF. The CDR3 coding sequence is TGTGCCAGCAGTTACGGGACAGGGGCCTACAATGAGCAGTTCTTC.

The chain recombines TRBV7-9 with TRBJ1-4, with TRBD1 matching over 9 bases. Germline CDR1 and CDR2: SEHNR and FQNEAQ (reference sequence). Unmatched junction bases numbered 9, after V lost 5 bases and J lost 8 bases. This CDR3 comprises 15 residues. The CDR3, as DNA: TGTGCCAGCAGCGATGTGGGACAGGGTGGAGAAAAACTGTTTTTT. This gives the protein CASSDVGQGGEKLFF.

The chain carries TRBV6-1 and TRBJ1-2; D is unresolved. V was pared by 1 base and J by 2 bases, with 11 bases between. The CDR3 runs 15 residues. The germline gives CDR1 MNHNS, CDR2 SASEGT. The CDR3 region is CASSEDRVGNYGYTF. As DNA, the CDR3 is TGTGCCAGCAGTGAAGATCGGGTCGGAAACTATGGCTACACCTTC.

The gene calls are TRBV10-1 and TRBJ1-2, with 8 bases lining up with TRBD1. Germline V lookup: CDR1 WNHNN, CDR2 SYGVQD (reference sequence). The CDR3 covers 16 residues. V was clipped by 2 bases and J by 4 bases; unmatched bases: 9. The CDR3 loop reads CASSEGPGQEIYGYTF. DNA of the CDR3: TGCGCCAGCAGTGAGGGCCCGGGACAGGAAATCTATGGCTACACCTTC.

This clone appeared a single time. The chain carries TRBV4-2 and TRBJ2-7; D might be TRBD1 (5 bases). This CDR3 spans 14 amino acids. V was clipped by 2 bases and J by 3 bases, with 11 bases between them. The V gene's germline CDR1 is LGHNA and CDR2 YNFKEQ. CDR3 nucleotide sequence: TGTGCCAGCAGCCAACGAGGACAAAACTACGAGCAGTACTTC. It encodes CASSQRGQNYEQYF.

This chain uses TRBV2 with TRBJ1-5; 7 nucleotides match TRBD1. V lost 6 bases to trimming and J lost 3 bases; unmatched junction nucleotides: 8. The CDR3 runs 15 residues. Per the germline V gene, CDR1 is SNHLY and CDR2 is FYNNEI. The CDR3: CASRKTGNPNQPQHF. The CDR3 DNA reads as TGTGCCAGCAGGAAGACAGGGAATCCCAATCAGCCCCAGCATTTT.

The chain has TRBV10-3 and TRBJ2-3; 7 bases map to TRBD1. The CDR3 runs 14 residues. V lost 5 bases and J lost 8; bases outside the gene matches: 10. In germline, CDR1 is ENHRY, CDR2 SYGVKD. The CDR3 DNA is TGTGCCATCAGTCCCGGGACCCGACAGGGTACGCAGTATTTT. Translation: CAISPGTRQGTQYF.